The TCR beta chain described here comes from a study of blood T cells in healthy people across ages. The CDR3 length is 18 residues. Germline V gives CDR1 MGHDK, CDR2 SYGVNS. Trimming removed 3 bases from V and 6 bases from J, with 21 bases in between. The sample, roughly 9.5 milliliters of peripheral blood, was drawn from each donor. The authors ran a second PCR of roughly 6 to 12 cycles using a sample-barcoded 5' primer and a J-beta primer mix. TCRdb re-called the 5' RACE reads through MiXCR, storing one row per CDR3 protein. The sample lists 1.5 million to 2 million distinct CDR3 sequences, roughly 50% occurring once.

This receptor was taken from a woman aged 40 to 50 in good health. The genes are TRBV25-1 and TRBJ2-6; D may be TRBD2 (6 bases). Input material: blood. The CDR3 here is CASSDPGTGRLSANVLTF. The CDR3 DNA reads as TGTGCCAGCAGTGACCCCGGGACGGGGAGGCTGTCGGCCAACGTCCTGACTTTC.